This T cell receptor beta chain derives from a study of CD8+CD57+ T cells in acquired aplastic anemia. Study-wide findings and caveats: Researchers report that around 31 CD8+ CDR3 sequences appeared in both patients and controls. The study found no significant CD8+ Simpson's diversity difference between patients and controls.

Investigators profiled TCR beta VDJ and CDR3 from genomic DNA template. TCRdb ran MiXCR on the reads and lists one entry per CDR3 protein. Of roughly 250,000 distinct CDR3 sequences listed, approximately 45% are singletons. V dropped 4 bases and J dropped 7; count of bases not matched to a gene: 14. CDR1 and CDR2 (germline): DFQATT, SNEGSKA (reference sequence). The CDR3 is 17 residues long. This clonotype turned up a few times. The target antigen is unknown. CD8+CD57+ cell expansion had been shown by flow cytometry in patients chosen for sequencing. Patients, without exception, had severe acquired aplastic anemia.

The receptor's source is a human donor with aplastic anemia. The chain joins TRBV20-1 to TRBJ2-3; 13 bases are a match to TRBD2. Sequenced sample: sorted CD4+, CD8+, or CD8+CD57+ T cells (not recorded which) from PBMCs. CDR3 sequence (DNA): TGCAGTGCTAATCCCCATTTCGGGACTAGCGGGAAGCATACGCAGTATTTT. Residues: CSANPHFGTSGKHTQYF.